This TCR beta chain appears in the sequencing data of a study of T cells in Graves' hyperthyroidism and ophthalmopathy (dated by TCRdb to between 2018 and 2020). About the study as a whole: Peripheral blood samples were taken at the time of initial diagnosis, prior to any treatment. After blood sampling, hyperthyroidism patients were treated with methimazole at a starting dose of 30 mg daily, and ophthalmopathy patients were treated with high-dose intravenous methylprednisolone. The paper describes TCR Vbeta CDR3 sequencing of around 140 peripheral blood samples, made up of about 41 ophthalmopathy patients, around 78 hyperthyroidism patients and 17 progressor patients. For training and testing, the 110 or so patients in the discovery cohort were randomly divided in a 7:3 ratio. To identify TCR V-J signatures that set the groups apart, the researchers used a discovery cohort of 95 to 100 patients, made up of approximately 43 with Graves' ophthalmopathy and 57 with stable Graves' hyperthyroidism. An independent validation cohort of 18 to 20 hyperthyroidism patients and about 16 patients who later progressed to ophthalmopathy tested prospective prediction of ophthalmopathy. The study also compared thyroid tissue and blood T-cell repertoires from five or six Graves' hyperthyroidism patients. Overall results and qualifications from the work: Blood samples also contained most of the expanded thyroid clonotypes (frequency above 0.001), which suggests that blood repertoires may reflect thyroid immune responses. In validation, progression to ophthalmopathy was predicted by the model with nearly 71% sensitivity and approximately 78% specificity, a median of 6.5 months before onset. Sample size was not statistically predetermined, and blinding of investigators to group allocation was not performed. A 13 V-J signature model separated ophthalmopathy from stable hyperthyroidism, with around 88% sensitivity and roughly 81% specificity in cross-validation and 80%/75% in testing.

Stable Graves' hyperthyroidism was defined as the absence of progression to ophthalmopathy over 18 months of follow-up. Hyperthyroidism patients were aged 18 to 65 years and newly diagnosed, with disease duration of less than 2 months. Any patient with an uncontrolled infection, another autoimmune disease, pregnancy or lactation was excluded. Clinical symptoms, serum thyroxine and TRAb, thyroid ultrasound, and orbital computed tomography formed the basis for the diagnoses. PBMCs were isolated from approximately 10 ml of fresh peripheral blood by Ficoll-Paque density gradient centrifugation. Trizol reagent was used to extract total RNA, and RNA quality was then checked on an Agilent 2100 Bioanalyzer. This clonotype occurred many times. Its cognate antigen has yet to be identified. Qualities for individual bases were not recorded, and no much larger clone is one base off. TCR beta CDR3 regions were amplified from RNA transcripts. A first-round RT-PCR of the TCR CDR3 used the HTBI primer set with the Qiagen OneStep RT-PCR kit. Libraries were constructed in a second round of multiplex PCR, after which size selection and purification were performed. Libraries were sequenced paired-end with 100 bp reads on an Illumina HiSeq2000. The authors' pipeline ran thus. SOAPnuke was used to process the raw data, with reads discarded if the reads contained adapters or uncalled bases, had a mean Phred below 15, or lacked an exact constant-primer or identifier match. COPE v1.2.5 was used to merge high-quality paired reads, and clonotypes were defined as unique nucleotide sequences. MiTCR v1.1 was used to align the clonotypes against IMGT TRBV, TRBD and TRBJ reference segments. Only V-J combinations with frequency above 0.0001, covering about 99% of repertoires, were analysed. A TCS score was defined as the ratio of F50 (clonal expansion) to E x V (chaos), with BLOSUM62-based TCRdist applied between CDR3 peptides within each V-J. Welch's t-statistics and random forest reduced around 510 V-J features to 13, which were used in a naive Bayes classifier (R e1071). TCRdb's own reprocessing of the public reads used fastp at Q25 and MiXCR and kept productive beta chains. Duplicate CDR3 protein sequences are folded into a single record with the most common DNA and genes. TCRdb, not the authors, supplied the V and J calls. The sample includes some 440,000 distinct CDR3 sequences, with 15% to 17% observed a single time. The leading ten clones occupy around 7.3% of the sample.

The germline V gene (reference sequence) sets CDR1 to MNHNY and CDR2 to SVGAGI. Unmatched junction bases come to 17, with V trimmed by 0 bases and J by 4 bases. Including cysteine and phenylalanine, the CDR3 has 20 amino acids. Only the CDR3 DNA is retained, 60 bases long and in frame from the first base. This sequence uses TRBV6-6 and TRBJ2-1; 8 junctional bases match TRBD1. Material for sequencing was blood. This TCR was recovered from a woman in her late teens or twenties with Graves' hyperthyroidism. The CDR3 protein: CASSYSTTGGRLQGYNEQFF. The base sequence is TGTGCCAGCAGTTACTCGACCACAGGGGGTCGGCTTCAGGGTTACAATGAGCAGTTCTTC.